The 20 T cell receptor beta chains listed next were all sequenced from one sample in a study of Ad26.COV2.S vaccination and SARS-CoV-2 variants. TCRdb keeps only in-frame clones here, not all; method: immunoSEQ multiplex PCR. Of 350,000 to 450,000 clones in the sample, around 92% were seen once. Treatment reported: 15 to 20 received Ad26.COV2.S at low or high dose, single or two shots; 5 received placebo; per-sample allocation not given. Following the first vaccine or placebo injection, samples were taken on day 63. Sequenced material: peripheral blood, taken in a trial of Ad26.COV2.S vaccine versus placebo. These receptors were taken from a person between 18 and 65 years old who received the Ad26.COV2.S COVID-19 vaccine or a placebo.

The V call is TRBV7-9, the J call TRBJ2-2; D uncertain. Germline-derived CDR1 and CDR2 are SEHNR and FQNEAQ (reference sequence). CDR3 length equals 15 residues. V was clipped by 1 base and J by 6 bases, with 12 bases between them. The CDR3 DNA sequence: TGTGCCAGCAGCTTAGGGTTTTACGAGGCCGGGGAGCTGTTTTTT. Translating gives CASSLGFYEAGELFF. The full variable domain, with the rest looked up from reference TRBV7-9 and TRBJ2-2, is DTGVSQNPRHKITKRGQNVTFRCDPISEHNRLYWYRQTLGQGPEFLTYFQNEAQLEKSRLLSDRFSAERPKGSFSTLEIQRTEQGDSAMYLCASSLGFYEAGELFFGEGSRLTVL.

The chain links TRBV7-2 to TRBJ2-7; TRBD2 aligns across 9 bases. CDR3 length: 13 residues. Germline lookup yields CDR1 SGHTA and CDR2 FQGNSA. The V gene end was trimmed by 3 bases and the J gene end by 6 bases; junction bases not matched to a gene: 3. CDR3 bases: TGTGCCAGCAGCTTCGGACTAGCGAGCGAGCAGTACTTC. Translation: CASSFGLASEQYF.

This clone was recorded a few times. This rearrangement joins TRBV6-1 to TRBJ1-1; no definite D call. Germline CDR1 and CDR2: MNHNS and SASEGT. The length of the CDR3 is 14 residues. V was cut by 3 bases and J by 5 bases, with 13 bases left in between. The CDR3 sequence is CASSDSGFWTEAFF. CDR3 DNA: TGTGCCAGCAGTGACAGCGGATTCTGGACTGAAGCTTTCTTT.

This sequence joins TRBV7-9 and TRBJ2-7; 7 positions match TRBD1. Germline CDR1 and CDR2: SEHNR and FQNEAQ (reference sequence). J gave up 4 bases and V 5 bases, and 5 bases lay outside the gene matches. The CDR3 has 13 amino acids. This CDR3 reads CASSIGQVYEQYF. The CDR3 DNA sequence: TGTGCCAGCAGCATCGGACAGGTGTACGAGCAGTACTTC.

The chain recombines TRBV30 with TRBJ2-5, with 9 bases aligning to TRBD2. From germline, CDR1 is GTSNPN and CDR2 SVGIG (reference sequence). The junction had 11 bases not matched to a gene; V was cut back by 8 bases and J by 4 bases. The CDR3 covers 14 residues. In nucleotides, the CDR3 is TGTGCCATGGGTGGCGGGGGGGCTGGAGAGACCCAGTACTTC. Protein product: CAMGGGGAGETQYF.

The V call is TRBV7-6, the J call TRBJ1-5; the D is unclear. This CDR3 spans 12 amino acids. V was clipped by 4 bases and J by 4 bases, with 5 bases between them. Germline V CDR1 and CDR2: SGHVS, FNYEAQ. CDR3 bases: TGTGCCAGCAGCTCGTGGAATCAGCCCCAGCATTTT. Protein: CASSSWNQPQHF.

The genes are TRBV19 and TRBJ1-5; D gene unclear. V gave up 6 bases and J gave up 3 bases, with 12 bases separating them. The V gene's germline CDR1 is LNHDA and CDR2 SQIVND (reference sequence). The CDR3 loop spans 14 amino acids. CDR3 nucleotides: TGTGCCAGTAGCGTCACGGGAGCCAATCAGCCCCAGCATTTT. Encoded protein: CASSVTGANQPQHF. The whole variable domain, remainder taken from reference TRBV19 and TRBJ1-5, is DGGITQSPKYLFRKEGQNVTLSCEQNLNHDAMYWYRQDPGQGLRLIYYSQIVNDFQKGDIAEGYSVSREKKESFPLTVTSAQKNPTAFYLCASSVTGANQPQHFGDGTRLSIL.

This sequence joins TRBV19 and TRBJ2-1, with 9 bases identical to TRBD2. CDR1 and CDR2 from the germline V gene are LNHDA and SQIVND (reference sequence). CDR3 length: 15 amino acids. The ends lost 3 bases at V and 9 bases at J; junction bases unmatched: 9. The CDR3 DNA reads TGTGCCAGTAGTATGGGGGTAGCGGGGGACAGTGAGCAGTTCTTC. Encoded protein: CASSMGVAGDSEQFF. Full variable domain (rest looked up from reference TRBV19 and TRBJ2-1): DGGITQSPKYLFRKEGQNVTLSCEQNLNHDAMYWYRQDPGQGLRLIYYSQIVNDFQKGDIAEGYSVSREKKESFPLTVTSAQKNPTAFYLCASSMGVAGDSEQFFGPGTRLTVL.

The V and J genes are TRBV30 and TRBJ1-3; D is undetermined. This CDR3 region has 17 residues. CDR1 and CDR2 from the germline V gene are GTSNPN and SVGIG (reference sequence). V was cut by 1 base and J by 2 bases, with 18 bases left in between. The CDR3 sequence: CAWSALPPGVTGNTIYF. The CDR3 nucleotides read TGTGCCTGGAGTGCACTACCGCCGGGCGTTACTGGAAACACCATATATTTT.

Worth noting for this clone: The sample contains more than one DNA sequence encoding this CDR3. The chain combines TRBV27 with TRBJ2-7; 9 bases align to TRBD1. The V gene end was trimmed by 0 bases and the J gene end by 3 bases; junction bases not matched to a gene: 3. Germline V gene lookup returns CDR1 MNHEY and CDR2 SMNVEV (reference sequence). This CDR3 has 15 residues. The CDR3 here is CASSLSGGQGYEQYF. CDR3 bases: TGTGCCAGCAGTTTATCGGGGGGACAGGGCTACGAGCAGTACTTC.

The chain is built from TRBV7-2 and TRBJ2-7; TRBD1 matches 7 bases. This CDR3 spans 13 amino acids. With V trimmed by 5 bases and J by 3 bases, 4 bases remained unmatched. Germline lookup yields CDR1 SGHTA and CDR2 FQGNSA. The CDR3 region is CASSRDRLYEQYF. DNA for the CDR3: TGTGCCAGCAGCAGGGACAGACTCTACGAGCAGTACTTC.

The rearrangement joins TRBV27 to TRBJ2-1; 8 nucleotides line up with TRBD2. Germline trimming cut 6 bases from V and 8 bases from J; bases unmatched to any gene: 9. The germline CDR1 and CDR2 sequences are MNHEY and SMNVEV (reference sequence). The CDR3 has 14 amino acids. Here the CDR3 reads CASSPRASGHEQFF. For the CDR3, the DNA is TGTGCCAGCAGCCCCCGCGCTAGCGGGCATGAGCAGTTCTTC.

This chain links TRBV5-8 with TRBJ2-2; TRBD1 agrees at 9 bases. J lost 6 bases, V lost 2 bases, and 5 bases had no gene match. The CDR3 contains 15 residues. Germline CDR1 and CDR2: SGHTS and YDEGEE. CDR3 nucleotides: TGTGCCAGCAGCTTCCGGGACAGGGTCGCCGGGGAGCTGTTTTTT. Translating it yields CASSFRDRVAGELFF.

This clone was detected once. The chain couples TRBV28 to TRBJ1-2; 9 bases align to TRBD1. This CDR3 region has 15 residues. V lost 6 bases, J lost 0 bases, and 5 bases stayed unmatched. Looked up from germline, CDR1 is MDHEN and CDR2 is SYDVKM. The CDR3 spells CASSRRDRANYGYTF. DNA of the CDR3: TGTGCCAGCAGCAGACGGGACAGGGCTAACTATGGCTACACCTTC.

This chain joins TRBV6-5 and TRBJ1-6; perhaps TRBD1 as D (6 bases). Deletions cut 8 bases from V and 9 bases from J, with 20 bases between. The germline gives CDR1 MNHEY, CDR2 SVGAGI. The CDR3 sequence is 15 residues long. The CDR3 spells CASEQQGVQTSPLHF. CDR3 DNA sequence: TGTGCCAGCGAGCAACAGGGAGTACAAACTTCACCCCTCCACTTT.

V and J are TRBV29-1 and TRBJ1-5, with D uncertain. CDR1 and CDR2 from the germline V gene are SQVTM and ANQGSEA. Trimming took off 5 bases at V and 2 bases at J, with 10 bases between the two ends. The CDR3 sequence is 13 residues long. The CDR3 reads CSVLEGGNQPQHF. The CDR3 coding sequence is TGCAGCGTTTTGGAGGGTGGCAATCAGCCCCAGCATTTT.

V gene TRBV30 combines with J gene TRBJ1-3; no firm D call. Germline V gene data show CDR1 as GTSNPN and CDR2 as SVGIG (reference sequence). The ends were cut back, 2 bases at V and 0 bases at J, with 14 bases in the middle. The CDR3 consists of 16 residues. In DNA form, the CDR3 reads TGTGCCTGGAGTTGGCCGGGGTCCAGCTCTGGAAACACCATATATTTT. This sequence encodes CAWSWPGSSSGNTIYF.

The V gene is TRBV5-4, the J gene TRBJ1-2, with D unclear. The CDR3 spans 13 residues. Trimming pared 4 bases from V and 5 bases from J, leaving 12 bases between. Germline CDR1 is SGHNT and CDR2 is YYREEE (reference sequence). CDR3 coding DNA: TGTGCCAGCAGCGCCCGGACGAGGTATGGCTACACCTTC. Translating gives CASSARTRYGYTF.

The CDR3 reads CASDDLRNEQFF. DNA of the CDR3: TGTGCCAGTGATGACCTACGCAATGAGCAGTTCTTC. V and J are TRBV19 and TRBJ2-1, with D unclear. Germline-derived CDR1 and CDR2 are LNHDA and SQIVND (reference sequence). Trimming left V 8 bases short and J 6 bases short, with 11 bases between. CDR3 length: 12 residues. Filled out from reference TRBV19 and TRBJ2-1, the complete variable domain reads DGGITQSPKYLFRKEGQNVTLSCEQNLNHDAMYWYRQDPGQGLRLIYYSQIVNDFQKGDIAEGYSVSREKKESFPLTVTSAQKNPTAFYLCASDDLRNEQFFGPGTRLTVL.

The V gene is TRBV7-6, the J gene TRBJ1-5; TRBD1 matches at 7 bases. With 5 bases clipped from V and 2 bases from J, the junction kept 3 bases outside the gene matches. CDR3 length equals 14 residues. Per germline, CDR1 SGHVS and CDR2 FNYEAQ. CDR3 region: CASSRDRGNQPQHF. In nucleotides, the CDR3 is TGTGCCAGCAGCCGCGACAGGGGCAATCAGCCCCAGCATTTT.